This TCR beta chain was profiled in a study of tissue T cells after allogeneic stem cell transplantation. CDR1 and CDR2 from the germline V gene are NSHNY and SYGAGN. The CDR3 consists of 14 residues. V shed 0 bases, J shed 0 bases, and the junction held 0 bases outside the gene matches. The data were produced by immunoSEQ multiplex PCR, yet TCRdb's version contains in-frame clones alone and is incomplete. Of around 5,000 clones listed, roughly 42% were seen once; the top ten hold 16%. Time point specified: mouse harvest day 14 after allogeneic transplant. The graft held 10^6 splenic CD5+ T cells and 10^7 T-cell-depleted bone marrow cells. This clone is classed as medium-sized (0.01 to 0.1%). Each gene name is a mouse one. Sequencing ends 1 residue short of the CDR3 end; the germline J gene provides the rest.

The sequenced sample consisted of gut tissue. The clonotype comes from a female BALB/c mouse given C57BL/6 T cells with graft-versus-host disease after an allogeneic hematopoietic cell transplant. V gene TRBV13-1 combines with J gene TRBJ2-7; TRBD2 agrees at 7 bases. Partial CDR3 DNA: TGTGCCAGCAGTGATGTGGGGGGCTCCTATGAACAGTAC. As protein: CASSDVGGSYEQY. The complete CDR3 reads CASSDVGGSYEQYF.